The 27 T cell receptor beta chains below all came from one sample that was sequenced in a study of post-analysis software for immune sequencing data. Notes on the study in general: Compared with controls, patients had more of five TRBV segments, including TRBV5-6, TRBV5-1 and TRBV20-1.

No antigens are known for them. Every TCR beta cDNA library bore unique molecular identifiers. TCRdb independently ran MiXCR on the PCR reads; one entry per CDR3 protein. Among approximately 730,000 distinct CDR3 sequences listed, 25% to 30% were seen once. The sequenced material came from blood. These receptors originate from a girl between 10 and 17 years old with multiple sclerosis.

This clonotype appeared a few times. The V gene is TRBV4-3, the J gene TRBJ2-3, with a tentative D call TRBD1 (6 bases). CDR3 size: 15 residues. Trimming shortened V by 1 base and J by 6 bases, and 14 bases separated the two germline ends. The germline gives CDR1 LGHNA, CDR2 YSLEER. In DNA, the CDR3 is TGCGCCAGCAGCCAAGTTACAGGGTCAAGCGATACGCAGTATTTT. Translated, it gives CASSQVTGSSDTQYF.

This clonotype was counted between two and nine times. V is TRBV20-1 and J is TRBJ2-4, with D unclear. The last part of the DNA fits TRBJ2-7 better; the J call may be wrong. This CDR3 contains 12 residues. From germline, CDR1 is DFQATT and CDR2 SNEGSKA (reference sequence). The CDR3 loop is CSATTPPYEQYF. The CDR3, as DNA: TGCAGTGCTACCACTCCACCCTACGAGCAGTACTTC.

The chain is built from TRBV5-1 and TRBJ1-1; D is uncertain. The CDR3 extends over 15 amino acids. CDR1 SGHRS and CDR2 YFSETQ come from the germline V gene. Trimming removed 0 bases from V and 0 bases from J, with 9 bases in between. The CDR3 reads CASSLEGLMNTEAFF. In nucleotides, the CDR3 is TGCGCCAGCAGCTTGGAAGGCCTAATGAACACTGAAGCTTTCTTT.

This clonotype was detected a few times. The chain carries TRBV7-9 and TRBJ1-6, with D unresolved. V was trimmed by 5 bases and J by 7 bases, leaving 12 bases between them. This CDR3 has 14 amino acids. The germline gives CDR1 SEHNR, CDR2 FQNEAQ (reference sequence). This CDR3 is CASSGWMANSPLHF. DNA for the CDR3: TGTGCCAGCAGCGGATGGATGGCCAATTCACCCCTCCACTTT.

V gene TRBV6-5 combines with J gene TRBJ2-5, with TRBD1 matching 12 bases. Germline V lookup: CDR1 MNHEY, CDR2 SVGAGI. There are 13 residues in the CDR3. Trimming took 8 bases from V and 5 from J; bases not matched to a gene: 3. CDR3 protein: CASGTGGFETQYF. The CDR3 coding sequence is TGTGCCAGCGGGACAGGGGGCTTTGAGACCCAGTACTTC.

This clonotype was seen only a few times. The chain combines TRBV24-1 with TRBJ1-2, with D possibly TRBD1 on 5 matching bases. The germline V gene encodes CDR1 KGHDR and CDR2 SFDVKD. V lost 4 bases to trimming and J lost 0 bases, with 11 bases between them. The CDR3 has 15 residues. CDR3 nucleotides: TGTGCCACCAGTGACCCCGGGGGAGCTAACTATGGCTACACCTTC. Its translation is CATSDPGGANYGYTF.

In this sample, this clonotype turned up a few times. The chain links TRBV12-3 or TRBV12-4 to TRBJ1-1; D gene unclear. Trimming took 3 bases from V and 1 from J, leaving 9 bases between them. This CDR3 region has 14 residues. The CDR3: CASSLVRTNTEAFF. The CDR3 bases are TGTGCCAGCAGTTTGGTGAGGACGAACACTGAAGCTTTCTTT.

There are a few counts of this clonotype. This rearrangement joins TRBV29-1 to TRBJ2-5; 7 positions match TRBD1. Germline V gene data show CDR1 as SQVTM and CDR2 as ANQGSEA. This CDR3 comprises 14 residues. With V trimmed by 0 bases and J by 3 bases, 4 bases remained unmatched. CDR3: CSVEDQTGEETQYF. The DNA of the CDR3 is TGCAGCGTTGAAGATCAAACAGGGGAAGAGACCCAGTACTTC. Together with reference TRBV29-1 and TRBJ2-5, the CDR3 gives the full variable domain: SAVISQKPSRDICQRGTSLTIQCQVDSQVTMMFWYRQQPGQSLTLIATANQGSEATYESGFVIDKFPISRPNLTFSTLTVSNMSPEDSSIYLCSVEDQTGEETQYFGPGTRLLVL.

CDR3 in DNA: TGTGCCAGCAGGGGACCCAGGTCCACCTACGAGCAGTACTTC. It specifies CASRGPRSTYEQYF. V gene TRBV2 combines with J gene TRBJ2-7; D is possibly TRBD1 or TRBD2 (5 bases each). With 6 bases removed from V and 2 bases from J, the gap between germline ends came to 14 bases. CDR1 and CDR2 from the germline V gene are SNHLY and FYNNEI. This CDR3 spans 14 amino acids.

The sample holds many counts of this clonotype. The CDR3 DNA reads TGTGCCAGCCATAGGGACATTAGGAATGAGCAGTTCTTC. Translating it yields CASHRDIRNEQFF. This chain connects TRBV6-6 to TRBJ2-1; D possibly corresponds to TRBD1 (6 bases). In germline, CDR1 is MNHNY, CDR2 SVGAGI (reference sequence). Trimming took off 8 bases at V and 7 bases at J, with 15 bases between the two ends. This CDR3 comprises 13 residues.

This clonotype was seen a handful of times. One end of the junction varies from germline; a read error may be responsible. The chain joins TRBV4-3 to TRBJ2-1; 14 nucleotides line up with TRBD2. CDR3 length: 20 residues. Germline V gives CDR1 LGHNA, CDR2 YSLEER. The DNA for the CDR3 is TGCGCCAGCAGCCAAGATCCCCCGAGACTAGCGGGAGGGCTCTACAATGGGCAGTTCTTC. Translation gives CASSQDPPRLAGGLYNGQFF.

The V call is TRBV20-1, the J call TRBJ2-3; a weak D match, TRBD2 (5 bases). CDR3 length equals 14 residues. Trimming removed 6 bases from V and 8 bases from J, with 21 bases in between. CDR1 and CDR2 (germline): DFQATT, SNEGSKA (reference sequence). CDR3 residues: CSAGEVAGRGTQYF. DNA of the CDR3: TGCAGTGCCGGAGAGGTTGCAGGACGGGGTACGCAGTATTTT.

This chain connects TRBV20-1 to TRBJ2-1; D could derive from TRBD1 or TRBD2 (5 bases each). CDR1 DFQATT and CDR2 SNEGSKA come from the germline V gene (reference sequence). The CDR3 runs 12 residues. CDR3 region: CRLLGEEFEQFF. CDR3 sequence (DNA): TGCAGACTCCTGGGGGAAGAGTTTGAGCAGTTCTTC.

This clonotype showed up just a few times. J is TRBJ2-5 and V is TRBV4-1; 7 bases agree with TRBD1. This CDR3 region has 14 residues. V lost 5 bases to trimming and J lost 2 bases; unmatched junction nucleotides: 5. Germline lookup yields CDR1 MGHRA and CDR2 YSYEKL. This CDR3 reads CASSARDSQETQYF. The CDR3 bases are TGCGCCAGCAGCGCCCGGGACAGTCAAGAGACCCAGTACTTC.

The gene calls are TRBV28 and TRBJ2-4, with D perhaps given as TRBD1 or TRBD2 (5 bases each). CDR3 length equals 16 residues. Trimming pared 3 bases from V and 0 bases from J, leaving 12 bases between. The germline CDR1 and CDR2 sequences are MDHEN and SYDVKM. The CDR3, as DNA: TGTGCCAGCAGTTTGATGGGGGACCTAGCCAAAAACATTCAGTACTTC. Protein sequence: CASSLMGDLAKNIQYF.

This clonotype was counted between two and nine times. CDR3 residues: CASSQAAGDNYGYTF. The CDR3, as DNA: TGTGCCAGCAGCCAAGCGGCCGGGGATAACTATGGCTACACCTTC. The gene calls are TRBV4-2 and TRBJ1-2; D uncertain. V lost 1 base, J lost 1 base, and 10 bases lay in between. This CDR3 is 15 amino acids long. Germline V lookup: CDR1 LGHNA, CDR2 YNFKEQ.

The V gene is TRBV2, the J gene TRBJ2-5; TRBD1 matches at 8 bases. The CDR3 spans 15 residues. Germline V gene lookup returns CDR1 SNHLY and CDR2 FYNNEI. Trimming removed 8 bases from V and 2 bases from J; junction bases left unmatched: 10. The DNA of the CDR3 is TGTGCCAGCCGACAGGGGACAGGCGGTCAAGAGACCCAGTACTTC. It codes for CASRQGTGGQETQYF.

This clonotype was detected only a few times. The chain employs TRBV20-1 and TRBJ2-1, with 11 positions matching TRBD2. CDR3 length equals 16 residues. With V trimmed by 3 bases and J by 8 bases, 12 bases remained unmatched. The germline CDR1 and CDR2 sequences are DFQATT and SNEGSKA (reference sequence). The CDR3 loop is CSASSGRAFLTDEQFF. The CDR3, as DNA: TGCAGTGCTAGTAGCGGGAGGGCCTTTCTAACCGATGAGCAGTTCTTC.

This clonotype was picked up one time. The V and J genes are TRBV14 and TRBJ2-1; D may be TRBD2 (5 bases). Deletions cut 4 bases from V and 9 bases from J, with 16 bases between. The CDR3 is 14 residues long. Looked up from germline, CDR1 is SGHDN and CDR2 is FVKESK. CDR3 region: CASSPDTGSGEQFF. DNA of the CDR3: TGTGCCAGCAGCCCCGATACGGGGAGCGGTGAGCAGTTCTTC. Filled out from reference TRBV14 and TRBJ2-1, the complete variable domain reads EAGVTQFPSHSVIEKGQTVTLRCDPISGHDNLYWYRRVMGKEIKFLLHFVKESKQDESGMPNNRFLAERTGGTYSTLKVQPAELEDSGVYFCASSPDTGSGEQFFGPGTRLTVL.

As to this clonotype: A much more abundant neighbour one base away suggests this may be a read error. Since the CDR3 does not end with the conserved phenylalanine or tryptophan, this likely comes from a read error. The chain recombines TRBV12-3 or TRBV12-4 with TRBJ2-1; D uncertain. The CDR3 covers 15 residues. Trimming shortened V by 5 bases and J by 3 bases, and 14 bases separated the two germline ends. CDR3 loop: CASSGSVSYYNEQFL. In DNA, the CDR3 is TGTGCCAGCAGTGGCAGTGTCTCCTACTACAATGAGCAGTTCTTA.

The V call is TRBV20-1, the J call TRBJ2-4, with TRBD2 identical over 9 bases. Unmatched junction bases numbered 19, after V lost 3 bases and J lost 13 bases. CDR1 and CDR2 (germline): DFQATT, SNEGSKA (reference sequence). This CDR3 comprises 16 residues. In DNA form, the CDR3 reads TGCAGTGCTAGGACCTATAGCGGGAGTTTCTACAATGAGCAGTACTTC. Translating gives CSARTYSGSFYNEQYF.

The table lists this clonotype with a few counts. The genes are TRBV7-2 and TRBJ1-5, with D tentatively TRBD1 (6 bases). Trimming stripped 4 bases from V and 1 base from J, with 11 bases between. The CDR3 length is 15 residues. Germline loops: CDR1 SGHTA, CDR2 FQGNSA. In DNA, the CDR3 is TGTGCCAGCAGCTGGTCAGGGGCAAGCAATCAGCCCCAGCATTTT. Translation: CASSWSGASNQPQHF.

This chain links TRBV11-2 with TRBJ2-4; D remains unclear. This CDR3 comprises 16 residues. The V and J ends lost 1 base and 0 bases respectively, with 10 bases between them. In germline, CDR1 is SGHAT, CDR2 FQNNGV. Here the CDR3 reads CASSLGVRLAKNIQYF. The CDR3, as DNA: TGTGCCAGCAGCTTAGGGGTCAGATTAGCCAAAAACATTCAGTACTTC.

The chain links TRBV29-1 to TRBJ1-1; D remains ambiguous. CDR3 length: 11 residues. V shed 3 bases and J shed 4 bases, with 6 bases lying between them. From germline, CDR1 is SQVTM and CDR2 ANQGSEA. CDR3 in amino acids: CSVDVGTEAFF. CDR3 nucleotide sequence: TGCAGCGTTGACGTGGGCACTGAAGCTTTCTTT.

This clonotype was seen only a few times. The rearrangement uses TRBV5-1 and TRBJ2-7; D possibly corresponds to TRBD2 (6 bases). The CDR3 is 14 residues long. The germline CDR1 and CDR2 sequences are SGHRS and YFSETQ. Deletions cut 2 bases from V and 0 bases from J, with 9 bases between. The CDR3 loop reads CASSFGGASYEQYF. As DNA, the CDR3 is TGCGCCAGCAGCTTCGGCGGGGCCTCCTACGAGCAGTACTTC.

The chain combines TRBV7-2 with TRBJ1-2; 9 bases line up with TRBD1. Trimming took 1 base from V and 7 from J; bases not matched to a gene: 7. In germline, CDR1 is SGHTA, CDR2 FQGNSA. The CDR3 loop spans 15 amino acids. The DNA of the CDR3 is TGTGCCAGCAGCTTAGTGGGACAGGGTACCTCTGGCTACACCTTC. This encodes CASSLVGQGTSGYTF.

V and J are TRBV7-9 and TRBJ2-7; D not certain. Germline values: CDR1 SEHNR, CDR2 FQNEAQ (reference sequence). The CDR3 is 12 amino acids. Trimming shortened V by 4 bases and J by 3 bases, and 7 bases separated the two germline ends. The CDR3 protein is CASSSSFYEQYF. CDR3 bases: TGTGCCAGCAGCTCCAGTTTCTACGAGCAGTACTTC.